This TCR beta chain is drawn from a study of chemoradiotherapy in HPV16-positive cancers. Study summary: Candidate HPV-specific T-cell clones and common TCR motifs came from functional assays in two HPV16-positive patients. Findings and limits, study-wide: Only a couple of HPV16-positive patients supplied the functional HPV-specificity definition.

TCRdb keeps only in-frame clones here, not all; method: immunoSEQ multiplex PCR. This table has about 66,000 clones, approximately 91% appearing once. This CDR3 is 15 amino acids long. The ends were cut back, 5 bases at V and 3 bases at J, with 16 bases in the middle. CDR1 is LGHNA, CDR2 YNFKEQ, per germline. Points on this clone: The antigen remains unidentified.

The sequence was collected from a human donor with HPV-associated anogenital cancer. The chain recombines TRBV4-2 with TRBJ2-5; D gene unclear. The sequences come from blood, collected from a patient who underwent chemoradiotherapy. CDR3 sequence (DNA): TGTGCCAGCAGCTTACGTCTTAGGGCTGAAGAGACCCAGTACTTC. Encoded protein: CASSLRLRAEETQYF.